The clone carrying this TCR beta chain was seen many times. The time point denotes: pre-sensitization, week 0. Documented treatment: therapeutic diphenylcyclopropenone sensitization with weekly scalp DPC. This sample stems from a study of human T cells and chemical hapten exposure. TCRdb re-derived calls from the RACE reads in MiXCR, one entry per CDR3 protein. The table includes tens of thousands of distinct CDR3 sequences, about 10% detected once. CDR3 size: 15 residues. Germline CDR1 MNHEY, CDR2 SMNVEV (reference sequence). The V and J ends lost 6 bases and 5 bases respectively, with 20 bases between them.

Specimen: whole blood, collected in connection with sensitization to the hapten diphenylcyclopropenone (DPC). The V gene is TRBV27, the J gene TRBJ2-7, with D perhaps TRBD1 (5 bases). This clonotype was obtained from a woman aged 40 to 50 with alopecia areata. Some clones in this sample may be carry-over from other donors' samples. The CDR3 sequence is CASSFEWGRPHEQYF. The CDR3 DNA follows: TGTGCCAGCAGCTTTGAATGGGGCAGACCCCACGAGCAGTACTTC.